These 22 T cell receptor beta chains came from one sample sequenced in a study of cytomegalovirus exposure and HLA in healthy donors. PCR involved 60 Vbeta and 13 Jbeta primers. TCRdb's copy holds only in-frame clones and misses some; the assay was immunoSEQ multiplex PCR. The sample includes roughly 150,000 clones, around 80% of them seen just once. Input material: PBMCs. These receptors were taken from a man aged 35 to 55 in good health and CMV-seropositive.

The V and J genes are TRBV10-3 and TRBJ1-2; D remains unclear. The V gene lost 2 bases and the J gene lost 4 bases, with 5 bases spanning the gap. The CDR3 has 12 amino acids. From germline, CDR1 is ENHRY and CDR2 SYGVKD. For the CDR3, the DNA is TGTGCCATCAGTGAGGCAGGCTATGGCTACACCTTC. Protein product: CAISEAGYGYTF.

The chain recombines TRBV4-1 with TRBJ1-3; D remains unclear. The CDR3 is made up of 17 amino acids. The germline CDR1 and CDR2 sequences are MGHRA and YSYEKL. Trimming removed 2 bases at V and 0 bases at J, with 14 bases between. CDR3 sequence (DNA): TGCGCCAGCAGCCAACCCTTTGAGGTGGGCTCTGGAAACACCATATATTTT. Protein: CASSQPFEVGSGNTIYF.

Of note for this clone: A read error may produce the germline difference seen at one junction end. The chain joins TRBV5-1 to TRBJ2-1; TRBD2 aligns across 9 bases. The CDR3 extends over 14 amino acids. Germline V gene data show CDR1 as SGHRS and CDR2 as YFSETQ. The CDR3 reads CASSRGLAGNEQLF. The CDR3 region has the DNA TGCGCCAGCAGCCGGGGACTAGCCGGCAATGAGCAGCTCTTC.

This clone was seen only once. The chain couples TRBV19 to TRBJ1-2, with D possibly matching TRBD1 (5 bases). The germline V gene has CDR1 LNHDA and CDR2 SQIVND (reference sequence). The CDR3 has 16 residues. V was pared by 6 bases and J by 4 bases, with 21 bases between. This CDR3 is CASRERGHPGTYGYTF. CDR3 sequence (DNA): TGTGCCAGTAGGGAAAGAGGACACCCCGGCACCTATGGCTACACCTTC. The full variable domain, in which reference TRBV19 and TRBJ1-2 provide the parts outside the CDR3, is DGGITQSPKYLFRKEGQNVTLSCEQNLNHDAMYWYRQDPGQGLRLIYYSQIVNDFQKGDIAEGYSVSREKKESFPLTVTSAQKNPTAFYLCASRERGHPGTYGYTFGSGTRLTVV.

This CDR3 is CASSVRDRGLYF. The CDR3 nucleotides are TGTGCCAGCAGTGTCCGGGACAGGGGCTTGTACTTC. This sequence joins TRBV28 and TRBJ2-7; 10 positions match TRBD1. Germline assignment: CDR1 MDHEN and CDR2 SYDVKM. The CDR3 contains 12 residues. Trimming took 5 bases from V and 12 from J; bases not matched to a gene: 7.

The chain carries TRBV6-5 and TRBJ2-7, with 8 bases matching TRBD1. From germline, CDR1 is MNHEY and CDR2 SVGAGI. Trimming cost V 8 bases and J 2 bases; bases outside gene matches: 8. The CDR3 has 14 residues. CDR3 residues: CASFARDRPYEQYF. The CDR3, as DNA: TGTGCCAGCTTTGCCCGGGACAGGCCCTACGAGCAGTACTTC.

V gene TRBV7-9 combines with J gene TRBJ2-3; D uncertain. The length of the CDR3 is 13 residues. Per germline, CDR1 SEHNR and CDR2 FQNEAQ (reference sequence). Trimming took 5 bases from V and 6 from J, leaving 12 bases between them. In DNA, the CDR3 is TGTGCCAGCAGCCCGCCCCGGAGCGATACGCAGTATTTT. Translation gives CASSPPRSDTQYF.

A few counts support this clone. This chain uses TRBV10-1 with TRBJ2-3, with 8 bases aligning to TRBD2. The V gene end was trimmed by 6 bases and the J gene end by 2 bases; junction bases not matched to a gene: 4. The CDR3 covers 14 residues. Germline V gene data show CDR1 as WNHNN and CDR2 as SYGVQD (reference sequence). In DNA form, the CDR3 reads TGCGCCAGCAGAAGCGGGAGTACCACAGATACGCAGTATTTT. It yields the protein CASRSGSTTDTQYF.

The genes are TRBV28 and TRBJ2-3, with 9 bases lining up with TRBD2. Germline V gene lookup returns CDR1 MDHEN and CDR2 SYDVKM. The CDR3 consists of 16 residues. V was pared by 6 bases and J by 2 bases, with 9 bases of the junction left unmatched. CDR3 region: CASRFTSGPITDTQYF. In DNA form, the CDR3 reads TGTGCCAGCAGATTCACTAGCGGGCCCATCACAGATACGCAGTATTTT.

The chain employs TRBV29-1 and TRBJ2-3, with 8 bases aligning to TRBD2. This CDR3 has 14 amino acids. J lost 1 base, V lost 2 bases, and 2 bases had no gene match. Germline-derived CDR1 and CDR2 are SQVTM and ANQGSEA. The CDR3 here is CSVESGSRTDTQYF. For the CDR3, the DNA is TGCAGCGTTGAAAGCGGGAGCCGCACAGATACGCAGTATTTT.

This clone was observed a handful of times. V usage is TRBV9 and J usage is TRBJ2-7; 8 positions match TRBD2. With V trimmed by 4 bases and J by 2 bases, 5 bases remained unmatched. CDR1 SGDLS and CDR2 YYNGEE come from the germline V gene. CDR3 length: 14 amino acids. CDR3 sequence reads: CASSHLSGAYEQYF. As DNA, the CDR3 is TGTGCCAGCAGCCACCTTAGCGGGGCCTACGAGCAGTACTTC.

This clone was recorded a few times. This rearrangement joins TRBV6-1 to TRBJ2-2, with a tentative D call TRBD2 (6 bases). Trimming stripped 3 bases from V and 0 bases from J, with 11 bases between. CDR3 size: 16 residues. Germline loops: CDR1 MNHNS, CDR2 SASEGT. The CDR3 bases are TGTGCCAGCAGTGACCTAGGAGGGTCGAACACCGGGGAGCTGTTTTTT. This gives the protein CASSDLGGSNTGELFF.

CDR3 loop: CASSLTPFSARAYEQYF. In DNA form, the CDR3 reads TGTGCCAGCAGCTTAACCCCCTTTAGCGCCAGAGCCTACGAGCAGTACTTC. The V gene is TRBV7-2, the J gene TRBJ2-7, with D maybe TRBD2 (5 bases). The CDR3 sequence is 17 residues long. Trimming shortened V by 2 bases and J by 2 bases, and 19 bases separated the two germline ends. In germline, CDR1 is SGHTA, CDR2 FQGNSA.

This chain uses TRBV27 with TRBJ1-4, with a tentative D call TRBD1 (5 bases). Trimming removed 2 bases at V and 1 base at J, with 5 bases between. CDR1 is MNHEY and CDR2 is SMNVEV in the germline V gene (reference sequence). The CDR3 is 14 amino acids. The CDR3 loop is CASSLRGTNEKLFF. The CDR3 nucleotides read TGTGCCAGCAGTTTAAGGGGAACTAATGAAAAACTGTTTTTT.

Comment on this clone: An end of the junction differs from the germline gene, which may be a read error. The V gene is TRBV7-9, the J gene TRBJ1-2, with D perhaps matching TRBD1 (5 bases). The CDR3 runs 12 residues. CDR1 and CDR2 (germline): SEHNR, FQNEAQ (reference sequence). This CDR3 is CSSSQVRDGYTF. Here the CDR3 DNA reads TGTTCCAGCAGCCAAGTCAGGGATGGCTACACCTTC. Supplemented by reference TRBV7-9 and TRBJ1-2, the full variable domain reads DTGVSQNPRHKITKRGQNVTFRCDPISEHNRLYWYRQTLGQGPEFLTYFQNEAQLEKSRLLSDRFSAERPKGSFSTLEIQRTEQGDSAMYLCSSSQVRDGYTFGSGTRLTVV.

The V and J genes are TRBV28 and TRBJ2-3; 8 nucleotides match TRBD2. The trim removed 5 bases at V and 2 bases at J, leaving 9 bases unmatched. CDR1 is MDHEN and CDR2 is SYDVKM in the germline V gene. The CDR3 contains 16 residues. The CDR3 region has the DNA TGTGCCAGCAGTCAAAAGGCGGGACTAGTCACAGATACGCAGTATTTT. It encodes CASSQKAGLVTDTQYF.

This clone came up once. V gene TRBV29-1 combines with J gene TRBJ2-3, with D maybe TRBD1 (5 bases). The ends were cut back, 5 bases at V and 1 base at J, with 10 bases in the middle. CDR1 SQVTM and CDR2 ANQGSEA come from the germline V gene. The CDR3 covers 13 residues. CDR3 in DNA: TGCAGCGTTATCGAACAGGGCACAGATACGCAGTATTTT. This translates into CSVIEQGTDTQYF.

This chain uses TRBV7-6 with TRBJ1-1; D gene uncertain. Germline V gene lookup returns CDR1 SGHVS and CDR2 FNYEAQ. The CDR3 has 13 residues. The ends were cut back, 1 base at V and 5 bases at J, with 8 bases in the middle. The chain's CDR3 is CASSLGHTTEAFF. The CDR3 region has the DNA TGTGCCAGCAGCTTAGGGCATACGACTGAAGCTTTCTTT.

V usage is TRBV9 and J usage is TRBJ2-7, with 8 nucleotides matching TRBD2. J gave up 4 bases and V 3 bases, and 12 bases lay outside the gene matches. This CDR3 region has 16 residues. Germline CDR1 SGDLS, CDR2 YYNGEE. CDR3 bases: TGTGCCAGCAGCGAGAGTTATAGCGGGAACATGTACGAGCAGTACTTC. It codes for CASSESYSGNMYEQYF. The variable domain in full, with the rest retrieved from reference TRBV9 and TRBJ2-7, is DSGVTQTPKHLITATGQRVTLRCSPRSGDLSVYWYQQSLDQGLQFLIQYYNGEERAKGNILERFSAQQFPDLHSELNLSSLELGDSALYFCASSESYSGNMYEQYFGPGTRLTVT.

This chain links TRBV28 with TRBJ1-4, with TRBD1 identical over 7 bases. The germline V gene encodes CDR1 MDHEN and CDR2 SYDVKM. V lost 1 base, J lost 5 bases, and 4 bases stayed unmatched. The CDR3 covers 15 residues. The CDR3 nucleotides are TGTGCCAGCAGTTTATCGACAGGGTGGAATGAAAAACTGTTTTTT. Translating gives CASSLSTGWNEKLFF.

The chain is built from TRBV5-8 and TRBJ1-5; D might be TRBD1 (5 bases). V was cut by 0 bases and J by 7 bases, with 14 bases left in between. Per germline, CDR1 SGHTS and CDR2 YDEGEE. CDR3 length equals 15 residues. The DNA of the CDR3 is TGTGCCAGCAGCTTGGTCGCAGGGTTTGTCCAGCCCCAGCATTTT. It specifies CASSLVAGFVQPQHF.

The chain uses TRBV5-6 and TRBJ2-7; maybe TRBD2 (5 bases). Germline lookup yields CDR1 SGHDT and CDR2 YYEEEE. V shed 6 bases and J shed 4 bases, with 20 bases lying between them. The CDR3 loop spans 15 amino acids. CDR3 in DNA: TGTGCCAGCACCCCGGCGGGCAGACCTACTTACGAGCAGTACTTC. It specifies CASTPAGRPTYEQYF.